Sequencing of this T cell receptor (beta chain) was carried out in a study of glioma-infiltrating T cells. Study conclusions and caveats: Tissue and blood shared very few CDR3 sequences.

The iRepertoire nested amplicon-rescue multiplex PCR amplified TCR alpha and beta CDR3s from RNA. Each CDR3 protein is one row after TCRdb ran MiXCR on the multiplex PCR reads. The sample lists around 90,000 distinct CDR3 sequences, around 42% occurring once. As regards this clonotype: The antigen is unknown.

The CDR3 loop spans 18 amino acids. Germline loops: CDR1 MNHEY, CDR2 SMNVEV (reference sequence). V was clipped by 2 bases and J by 12 bases, with 29 bases between them. This clonotype was sampled from a human donor with low-grade glioma or glioblastoma, undergoing nonglioma brain surgery, or in good health (not recorded which). The specimen was glioma tissue, nonneoplastic brain tissue, or PBMCs (not recorded which). The chain links TRBV27 to TRBJ2-1, with unresolved D. The CDR3 protein is CASSLGLDPVSSYNRQFF. The CDR3 region has the DNA TGTGCCAGCAGTTTAGGCCTGGATCCCGTGAGCTCCTACAATAGGCAGTTCTTC.